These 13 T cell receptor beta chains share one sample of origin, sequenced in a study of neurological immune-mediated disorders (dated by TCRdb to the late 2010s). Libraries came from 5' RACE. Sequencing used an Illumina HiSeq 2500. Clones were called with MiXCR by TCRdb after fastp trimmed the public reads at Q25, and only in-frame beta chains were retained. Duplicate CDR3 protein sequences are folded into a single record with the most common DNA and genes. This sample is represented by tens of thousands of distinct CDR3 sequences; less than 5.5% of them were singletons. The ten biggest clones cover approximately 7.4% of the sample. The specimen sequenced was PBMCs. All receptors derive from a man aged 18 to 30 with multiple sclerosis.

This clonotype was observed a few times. CDR3 DNA: TGTGCCAGCAGCTACGTCGGGGGAAATGAGCAGTTCTTC. As protein: CASSYVGGNEQFF. This sequence joins TRBV5-6 and TRBJ2-1; D might be TRBD2 (6 bases). CDR1 is SGHDT, CDR2 YYEEEE, per germline. The V end lost 3 bases, the J end lost 7 bases, and 11 bases lay between the germline ends. The CDR3 length is 13 residues.

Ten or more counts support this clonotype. The CDR3 loop reads CSARTGNQPQHF. In DNA form, the CDR3 reads TGCAGTGCTAGGACAGGGAATCAGCCCCAGCATTTT. The chain joins TRBV20-1 to TRBJ1-5; 7 bases agree with TRBD1. V lost 3 bases to trimming and J lost 4 bases; unmatched junction nucleotides: 0. The CDR3 spans 12 residues. The V gene's germline CDR1 is DFQATT and CDR2 SNEGSKA (reference sequence).

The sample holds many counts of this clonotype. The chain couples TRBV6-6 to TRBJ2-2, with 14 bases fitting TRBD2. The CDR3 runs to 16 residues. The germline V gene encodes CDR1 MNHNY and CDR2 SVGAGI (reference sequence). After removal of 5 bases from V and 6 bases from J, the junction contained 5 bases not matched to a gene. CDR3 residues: CASSRTSGRLAGELFF. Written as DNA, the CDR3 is TGTGCCAGCAGTAGGACTAGCGGGAGGTTAGCCGGGGAGCTGTTTTTT.

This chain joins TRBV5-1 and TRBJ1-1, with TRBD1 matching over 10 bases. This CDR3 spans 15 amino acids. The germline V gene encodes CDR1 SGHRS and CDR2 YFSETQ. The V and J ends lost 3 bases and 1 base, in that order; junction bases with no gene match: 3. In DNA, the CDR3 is TGCGCCAGCAGCTCATGGACAGGGGGGAACACTGAAGCTTTCTTT. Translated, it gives CASSSWTGGNTEAFF.

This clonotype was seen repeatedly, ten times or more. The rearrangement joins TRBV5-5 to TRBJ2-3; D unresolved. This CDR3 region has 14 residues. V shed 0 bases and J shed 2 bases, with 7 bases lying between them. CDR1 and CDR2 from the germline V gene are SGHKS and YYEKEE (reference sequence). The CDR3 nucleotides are TGTGCCAGCAGCTTGGGTGCGGACACAGATACGCAGTATTTT. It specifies CASSLGADTDTQYF.

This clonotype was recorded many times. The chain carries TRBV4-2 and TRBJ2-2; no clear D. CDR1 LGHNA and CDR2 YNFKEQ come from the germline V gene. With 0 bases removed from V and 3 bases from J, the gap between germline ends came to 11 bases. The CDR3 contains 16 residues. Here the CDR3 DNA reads TGTGCCAGCAGCCAAGAGGAACACAGATACACCGGGGAGCTGTTTTTT. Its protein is CASSQEEHRYTGELFF.

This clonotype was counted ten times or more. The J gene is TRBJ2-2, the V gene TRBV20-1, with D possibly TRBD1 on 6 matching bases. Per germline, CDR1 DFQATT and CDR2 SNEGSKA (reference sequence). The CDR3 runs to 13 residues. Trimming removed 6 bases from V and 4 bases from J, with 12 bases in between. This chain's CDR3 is CSATGTGTGELFF. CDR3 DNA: TGCAGTGCCACAGGGACGGGCACCGGGGAGCTGTTTTTT.

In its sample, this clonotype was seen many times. CDR3 protein: CASSQEVTYEQYF. The CDR3 bases are TGTGCCAGCAGCCAAGAAGTCACCTACGAGCAGTACTTC. This chain uses TRBV4-2 with TRBJ2-7, with D unresolved. Trimming removed 0 bases from V and 2 bases from J, with 5 bases in between. CDR1 and CDR2 (germline): LGHNA, YNFKEQ. The CDR3 covers 13 residues.

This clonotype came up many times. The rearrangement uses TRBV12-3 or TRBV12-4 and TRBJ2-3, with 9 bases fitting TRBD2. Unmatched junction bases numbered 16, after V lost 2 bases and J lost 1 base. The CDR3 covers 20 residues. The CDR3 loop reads CASSLRPLGGGGWGTDTQYF. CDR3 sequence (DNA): TGTGCCAGCAGTTTAAGGCCCCTAGGCGGGGGGGGCTGGGGCACAGATACGCAGTATTTT.

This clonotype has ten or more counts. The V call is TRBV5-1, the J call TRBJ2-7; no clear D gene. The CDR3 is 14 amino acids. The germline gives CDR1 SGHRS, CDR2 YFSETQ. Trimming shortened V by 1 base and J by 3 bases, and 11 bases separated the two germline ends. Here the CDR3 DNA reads TGCGCCAGCAGCTTGAGTGGCAGTAACTACGAGCAGTACTTC. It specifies CASSLSGSNYEQYF.

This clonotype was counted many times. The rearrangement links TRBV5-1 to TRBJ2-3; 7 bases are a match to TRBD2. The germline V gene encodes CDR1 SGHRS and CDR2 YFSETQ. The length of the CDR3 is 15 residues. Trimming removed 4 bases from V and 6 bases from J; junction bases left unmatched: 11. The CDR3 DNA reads TGCGCCAGCAGCATCTTGGGGAGGGACGGCGATACGCAGTATTTT. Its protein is CASSILGRDGDTQYF.

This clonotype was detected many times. The CDR3 reads CASSLAGGFYNEQFF. In DNA form, the CDR3 reads TGTGCCAGCAGCTTAGCTGGCGGGTTCTACAATGAGCAGTTCTTC. The chain is built from TRBV7-2 and TRBJ2-1, with D possibly matching TRBD2 (5 bases). Germline V gives CDR1 SGHTA, CDR2 FQGNSA. The length of the CDR3 is 15 residues. Trimming cost V 0 bases and J 3 bases, with 9 bases left between them.

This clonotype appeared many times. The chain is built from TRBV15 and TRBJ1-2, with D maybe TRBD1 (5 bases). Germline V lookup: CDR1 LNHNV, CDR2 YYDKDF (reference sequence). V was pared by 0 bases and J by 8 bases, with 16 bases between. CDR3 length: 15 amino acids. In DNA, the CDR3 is TGTGCCACCAGCAGAGATCGAACAGGCCCGGCGGGCTACACCTTC. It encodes CATSRDRTGPAGYTF.